The sequence of this TCR beta chain was determined in a study of CD8 T cells in Susac syndrome. Trimming cost V 7 bases and J 5 bases, with 12 bases left between them. This CDR3 has 13 residues. When the RNA was reverse transcribed, random hexamers were used with an input of roughly 0.5 to 1 ug. An immunoSEQ multiplex PCR generated amplified TCR beta CDR3 products spanning 54 Vbeta and 13 Jbeta. TCRdb reprocessed the immunoSEQ multiplex PCR reads via MiXCR and lists one record per CDR3 protein. The sample has 100,000 to 150,000 distinct CDR3 sequences; around 94% are singletons. To note about this clonotype: The antigen is undetermined.

Study conclusions and caveats: In total CD8+ repertoires, around 15 Susac-specific public clones were detected, and CD8+ TEMRA repertoires contained five.

The chain links TRBV12-3 or TRBV12-4 to TRBJ2-4; D gene unclear. The sequenced sample was CD8+ T cells from PBMCs. The sequence came from a human donor with Susac syndrome. The CDR3 DNA reads as TGTGCCAGCACCGCCAACGCTCAAAACATTCAGTACTTC. This sequence encodes CASTANAQNIQYF.